The 27 T cell receptor beta chains reported below all come from one sample, sequenced in a study of early T cells in non-severe SARS-CoV-2 infection. TCRdb processed the 5' RACE reads anew with MiXCR; each CDR3 protein has one entry. The sample lists about 88,000 distinct CDR3 sequences; about 15% were seen once. The sequencing sample was made of whole blood. These receptors all stem from an adult who was a healthcare worker with PCR-confirmed SARS-CoV-2 infection or an uninfected control (not recorded which).

Only a few counts were recorded for this clonotype. The chain couples TRBV7-2 to TRBJ2-2; D is unresolved. Germline V lookup: CDR1 SGHTA, CDR2 FQGNSA. The CDR3 spans 14 residues. V lost 5 bases and J lost 2, with 9 bases in between. This CDR3 reads CASSTDTNTGELFF. CDR3 nucleotide sequence: TGTGCCAGCAGCACAGACACCAACACCGGGGAGCTGTTTTTT.

This clonotype was observed at least ten times. The chain carries TRBV20-1 and TRBJ2-7; TRBD2 might be the D (6 bases). The V gene lost 3 bases and the J gene lost 0 bases, with 6 bases spanning the gap. This CDR3 contains 12 residues. The germline CDR1 and CDR2 sequences are DFQATT and SNEGSKA (reference sequence). CDR3 in amino acids: CSASGSSYEQYF. For the CDR3, the DNA is TGCAGTGCTAGCGGGAGCTCCTACGAGCAGTACTTC.

V and J are TRBV5-1 and TRBJ2-7; 13 bases match TRBD2. Per the germline V gene, CDR1 is SGHRS and CDR2 is YFSETQ. This CDR3 spans 18 amino acids. Unmatched junction bases numbered 13, after V lost 4 bases and J lost 3 bases. DNA for the CDR3: TGCGCCAGCAGCCTCCTACCGACTAGCGGGGGGAACCTCTACGAGCAGTACTTC. Amino acids: CASSLLPTSGGNLYEQYF.

This clonotype appeared many times. The chain couples TRBV5-6 to TRBJ2-4; the D is unclear. The CDR3 is 15 amino acids. Between the trimmed V and J ends, which lost 0 bases and 5 bases, there was a span of 12 bases. Germline loops: CDR1 SGHDT, CDR2 YYEEEE. CDR3 nucleotide sequence: TGTGCCAGCAGCTTGGGGGTCGGCCCGGAAAACATTCAGTACTTC. This encodes CASSLGVGPENIQYF. The full variable domain, its missing parts supplied by reference TRBV5-6 and TRBJ2-4, is DAGVTQSPTHLIKTRGQQVTLRCSPKSGHDTVSWYQQALGQGPQFIFQYYEEEERQRGNFPDRFSGHQFPNYSSELNVNALLLGDSALYLCASSLGVGPENIQYFGAGTRLSVL.

The table lists this clonotype with a few counts. The gene calls are TRBV12-3 or TRBV12-4 and TRBJ2-3; TRBD2 agrees at 8 bases. The CDR3 extends over 14 amino acids. V trimming: 2 bases; J trimming: 8 bases; junction bases outside the gene matches: 6. The CDR3 loop is CASSLSALAGTQYF. CDR3 bases: TGTGCCAGCAGTTTAAGTGCGCTAGCGGGTACGCAGTATTTT.

CDR3 region: CASSSKTASSYNEQFF. The CDR3 region has the DNA TGTGCCAGCAGCTCCAAAACAGCTAGCTCCTACAATGAGCAGTTCTTC. The V call is TRBV11-3, the J call TRBJ2-1; D gene ambiguous. The CDR3 is 16 residues long. The V end lost 4 bases, the J end lost 0 bases, and 13 bases lay between the germline ends. Germline lookup yields CDR1 SGHNT and CDR2 YENEEA.

This clonotype was recorded at least ten times. The rearrangement links TRBV5-6 to TRBJ2-7, with a tentative D call TRBD2 (6 bases). Trimming left V 0 bases short and J 2 bases short, with 12 bases between. This CDR3 region has 15 residues. Looked up from germline, CDR1 is SGHDT and CDR2 is YYEEEE. CDR3 in DNA: TGTGCCAGCAGCTTGGCGGGACGGAGGGCCTACGAGCAGTACTTC. Translation gives CASSLAGRRAYEQYF.

This clonotype was counted a few times. V and J are TRBV4-3 and TRBJ2-1; D is tentatively TRBD1 or TRBD2 (5 bases each). CDR1 is LGHNA, CDR2 YSLEER, per germline. With 1 base removed from V and 12 bases from J, the gap between germline ends came to 7 bases. The CDR3 contains 11 residues. CDR3 sequence: CASSQAGRQFF. The CDR3 DNA reads as TGCGCCAGCAGCCAAGCAGGGAGGCAGTTCTTC.

V usage is TRBV10-3 and J usage is TRBJ2-3; TRBD1 aligns across 8 bases. Germline V gene data show CDR1 as ENHRY and CDR2 as SYGVKD. The CDR3 sequence is 19 residues long. V lost 3 bases and J lost 2; bases outside the gene matches: 16. The CDR3 DNA reads TGTGCCATCAGTGATCCGTTGTGGGGACAGGACAGACCCACAGATACGCAGTATTTT. It codes for CAISDPLWGQDRPTDTQYF.

J is TRBJ2-3 and V is TRBV7-2, with D perhaps TRBD2 (6 bases). This CDR3 region has 14 residues. Germline loops: CDR1 SGHTA, CDR2 FQGNSA. The V and J ends lost 1 base and 2 bases respectively, with 7 bases between them. In DNA form, the CDR3 reads TGTGCCAGCAGCTTAGTGGACTACACAGATACGCAGTATTTT. Protein: CASSLVDYTDTQYF.

This clonotype was seen only a few times. The V and J genes are TRBV20-1 and TRBJ1-2; D not certain. CDR3 size: 12 residues. V was pared by 0 bases and J by 6 bases, with 8 bases between. Germline CDR1 is DFQATT and CDR2 is SNEGSKA (reference sequence). CDR3 region: CSARDLIDGYTF. The CDR3 bases are TGCAGTGCTAGAGACCTTATTGATGGCTACACCTTC.

There are a few counts of this clonotype. This chain connects TRBV25-1 to TRBJ2-3, with D tentatively TRBD2 (6 bases). The CDR3 extends over 17 amino acids. Germline loops: CDR1 MGHDK, CDR2 SYGVNS. Between the trimmed V and J ends, which lost 2 bases and 2 bases, there was a span of 17 bases. CDR3 bases: TGTGCCAGCAGTGAACGGGCGGGACCTACCGACACAGATACGCAGTATTTT. Translated, it gives CASSERAGPTDTDTQYF.

This clonotype showed up just a few times. Written as DNA, the CDR3 is TGCGCCAGCAGCTTGGACAGGGCTGACGAAAAACTGTTTTTT. Translated: CASSLDRADEKLFF. The V and J genes are TRBV5-1 and TRBJ1-4; D possibly corresponds to TRBD1 (6 bases). V gave up 0 bases and J gave up 8 bases, with 11 bases separating them. Germline CDR1 SGHRS, CDR2 YFSETQ. There are 14 residues in the CDR3.

This clonotype was picked up many times. This rearrangement joins TRBV5-6 to TRBJ2-3; 9 bases map to TRBD2. This CDR3 comprises 13 residues. Looked up from germline, CDR1 is SGHDT and CDR2 is YYEEEE. J lost 5 bases, V lost 6 bases, and 4 bases had no gene match. For the CDR3, the DNA is TGTGCCAGCAAAGATAGCGGGGGAGATACGCAGTATTTT. It encodes CASKDSGGDTQYF. The full variable domain, with the rest looked up from reference TRBV5-6 and TRBJ2-3, is DAGVTQSPTHLIKTRGQQVTLRCSPKSGHDTVSWYQQALGQGPQFIFQYYEEEERQRGNFPDRFSGHQFPNYSSELNVNALLLGDSALYLCASKDSGGDTQYFGPGTRLTVL.

V and J are TRBV28 and TRBJ2-2, with 13 bases matching TRBD2. Germline values: CDR1 MDHEN, CDR2 SYDVKM. The CDR3 has 16 residues. V was pared by 6 bases and J by 4 bases, with 5 bases of the junction left unmatched. The CDR3 nucleotides are TGTGCCAGCAGCACTCGACTAGCGGGAGGCACCGGGGAGCTGTTTTTT. Translation: CASSTRLAGGTGELFF.

The chain employs TRBV7-9 and TRBJ1-4; D call uncertain. This CDR3 contains 14 residues. Germline V gene lookup returns CDR1 SEHNR and CDR2 FQNEAQ (reference sequence). V lost 5 bases, J lost 4 bases, and 11 bases lay in between. CDR3 residues: CASSEGRINEKLFF. CDR3 in DNA: TGTGCCAGCAGCGAGGGCAGGATTAATGAAAAACTGTTTTTT.

This chain uses TRBV7-2 with TRBJ2-1; D unclear. The germline CDR1 and CDR2 sequences are SGHTA and FQGNSA. Deletions cut 5 bases from V and 9 bases from J, with 14 bases between. The CDR3 runs 13 residues. CDR3 in amino acids: CASSLPWAAEQFF. The CDR3 coding sequence is TGTGCCAGCAGCCTCCCATGGGCAGCTGAGCAGTTCTTC.

The genes are TRBV10-3 and TRBJ2-1; 9 bases match TRBD2. Germline assignment: CDR1 ENHRY and CDR2 SYGVKD. Trimming took 11 bases from V and 7 from J; bases not matched to a gene: 21. The CDR3 length is 17 residues. In DNA form, the CDR3 reads TGTGCCTCCAGTAGCGGGAGTGTTGGAAAAGTTGAGAATGAGCAGTTCTTC. Its protein product is CASSSGSVGKVENEQFF.

The table lists this clonotype with a few counts. The chain joins TRBV6-5 to TRBJ2-1, with D perhaps TRBD2 (5 bases). CDR1 is MNHEY, CDR2 SVGAGI, per germline. With 0 bases removed from V and 6 bases from J, the gap between germline ends came to 12 bases. The CDR3 length is 15 residues. The CDR3 bases are TGTGCCAGCAGTTACTCCTGGACTGCTCTCAATGAGCAGTTCTTC. Its protein is CASSYSWTALNEQFF.

Many counts were recorded for this clonotype. The chain recombines TRBV4-3 with TRBJ1-6; unclear D gene. V dropped 5 bases and J dropped 0 bases, with 11 bases sitting between them. The CDR3 totals 16 residues. Germline CDR1 is LGHNA and CDR2 is YSLEER. Here the CDR3 DNA reads TGCGCCAGCAGCGAGACTCCGAGCTCCTATAATTCACCCCTCCACTTT. The encoded protein is CASSETPSSYNSPLHF.

This clonotype turned up a few times. This chain uses TRBV11-2 with TRBJ2-3; D is perhaps TRBD2 (5 bases). Trimming shortened V by 4 bases and J by 4 bases, and 15 bases separated the two germline ends. Germline CDR1 reads SGHAT; CDR2 reads FQNNGV. The CDR3 is 15 residues long. CDR3 bases: TGTGCCAGCAGCTCAGCACTAGTCTGGCCAGATACGCAGTATTTT. As protein: CASSSALVWPDTQYF.

In its sample, this clonotype was seen many times. V and J are TRBV3-1 and TRBJ2-1; no clear D. Germline V lookup: CDR1 LGHDT, CDR2 YNNKEL (reference sequence). CDR3 length: 12 residues. Between the trimmed V and J ends, which lost 1 base and 9 bases, there was a span of 7 bases. CDR3 nucleotide sequence: TGTGCCAGCAGCCAAGTCTCACGTGAGCAGTTCTTC. It is translated as CASSQVSREQFF.

For this clonotype: A single base separates this from a much larger clone, so it may be a read error. The V call is TRBV18, the J call TRBJ2-5; 12 nucleotides line up with TRBD2. Germline V gene data show CDR1 as KGHSH and CDR2 as LQKENI. The CDR3 has 15 amino acids. The CDR3 loop reads CVSSVLAGGQETQYF. CDR3 sequence (DNA): TGTGTCAGCTCTGTGCTAGCGGGAGGGCAAGAGACCCAGTACTTC.

This rearrangement joins TRBV7-3 to TRBJ2-1; TRBD2 aligns across 7 bases. Trimming cost V 4 bases and J 6 bases; bases outside gene matches: 12. Germline assignment: CDR1 SGHTA and CDR2 FQGTGA. The length of the CDR3 is 16 residues. The CDR3 nucleotides are TGTGCCAGCAGCTCGTATCCGCGGACTAGTTCCAATGAGCAGTTCTTC. Its protein product is CASSSYPRTSSNEQFF.

This clonotype was counted between two and nine times. The genes are TRBV10-3 and TRBJ2-7, with 8 bases lining up with TRBD1. CDR1 and CDR2 (germline): ENHRY, SYGVKD. The CDR3 sequence is 13 residues long. V lost 5 bases and J lost 6; bases outside the gene matches: 6. CDR3 amino acids: CAISLTGDGEQYF. CDR3 bases: TGTGCCATCAGTTTGACAGGGGATGGCGAGCAGTACTTC.

Only a few counts were recorded for this clonotype. The rearrangement uses TRBV19 and TRBJ2-4; TRBD1 aligns across 7 bases. CDR1 LNHDA and CDR2 SQIVND come from the germline V gene (reference sequence). The CDR3 covers 14 residues. V shed 6 bases and J 1 base; nucleotides not matched to a gene: 3. CDR3 region: CASRLTGAKNIQYF. As DNA, the CDR3 is TGTGCCAGTAGACTGACAGGGGCCAAAAACATTCAGTACTTC.

This chain connects TRBV19 to TRBJ2-7, with a tentative D call TRBD1 (6 bases). Germline V CDR1 and CDR2: LNHDA, SQIVND (reference sequence). Trimming left V 7 bases short and J 1 base short, with 14 bases between. This CDR3 is built from 14 residues. CDR3 residues: CASNPPQGSYEQYF. The CDR3, as DNA: TGTGCCAGTAACCCTCCCCAGGGGTCCTACGAGCAGTACTTC.